This T cell receptor beta chain appears in the sequencing data of a study of cytotoxic CD8 clonotypes in ibrutinib-treated CLL. Study background: Among the patients, roughly 12 presented as relapsed/refractory and 15 as treatment-naive; 17 showed unmutated IGHV. There were, on average, approximately 260,000 productive templates and 94,082 productive rearrangements per sample.

For this clone: What it binds is unknown.

The repertoire was sequenced with immunoSEQ multiplex PCR; TCRdb's copy has only in-frame clones and lacks some. The table includes roughly 200,000 clones, about 75% detected once. Trimming shortened V by 2 bases and J by 3 bases, and 7 bases separated the two germline ends. The CDR3 length is 13 residues. The germline CDR1 and CDR2 sequences are MDHEN and SYDVKM. General observations from the study: Baseline clonality exceeded age-matched healthy donors and tracked circulating CD8+ T-cell counts.

The chain carries TRBV28 and TRBJ2-5; D is perhaps TRBD1 (5 bases). Material: PBMCs, obtained after 12 months of ibrutinib treatment. The sequence came from a human donor with chronic lymphocytic leukemia. The CDR3 DNA reads TGTGCCAGCAGTTTAGCCAGGGAAGAGACCCAGTACTTC. It codes for CASSLAREETQYF.